Listed here are 8 T cell receptor beta chains from one sample, sequenced in a study of blood T cell repertoires in COVID-19. Generated by immunoSEQ multiplex PCR, the TCRdb table keeps only in-frame clones and is missing some. The sample includes 100,000 to 150,000 clones, roughly 86% of them seen just once. Sequencing was carried out using peripheral blood. The receptors originated from a human donor in a cohort sampled during active COVID-19.

The genes are TRBV15 and TRBJ2-3, with 10 bases that match TRBD2. CDR1 is LNHNV, CDR2 YYDKDF, per germline (reference sequence). The CDR3 extends over 17 amino acids. The V and J ends lost 0 bases and 5 bases, in that order; junction bases with no gene match: 8. The CDR3 region is CATSRDPAGGPGDTQYF. In nucleotides, the CDR3 is TGTGCCACCAGCAGAGACCCAGCGGGAGGGCCGGGAGATACGCAGTATTTT.

The gene calls are TRBV5-4 and TRBJ2-7; 7 positions match TRBD1. Germline values: CDR1 SGHNT, CDR2 YYREEE (reference sequence). The length of the CDR3 is 14 residues. J was trimmed by 2 bases and V by 5 bases; bases with no gene match: 7. The CDR3 nucleotides are TGTGCCAGCAGGCCTGGACAGGCGGCCTACGAGCAGTACTTC. Translation gives CASRPGQAAYEQYF.

J is TRBJ2-2 and V is TRBV5-1; D possibly corresponds to TRBD1 (5 bases). V shed 2 bases and J shed 5 bases, with 13 bases lying between them. The CDR3 runs 15 residues. Germline assignment: CDR1 SGHRS and CDR2 YFSETQ. Here the CDR3 reads CASSFSTAKTGELFF. The CDR3 nucleotides read TGCGCCAGCAGCTTTTCGACAGCAAAGACCGGGGAGCTGTTTTTT.

V is TRBV5-4 and J is TRBJ2-1, with D perhaps TRBD2 (7 bases). The CDR3 sequence is 13 residues long. Trimming shortened V by 4 bases and J by 10 bases, and 15 bases separated the two germline ends. The germline V gene has CDR1 SGHNT and CDR2 YYREEE (reference sequence). CDR3 bases: TGTGCCAGCAGCCCTTCCGGGGGGCGCGAGCAGTTCTTC. This translates into CASSPSGGREQFF.

The rearrangement links TRBV3-1 (or the pseudogene TRBV3-2) to TRBJ2-3, with 8 bases that match TRBD2. This CDR3 contains 17 residues. Trimming took 4 bases from V and 0 from J; bases not matched to a gene: 9. Germline V gene sequence: CDR1 LGHDT, CDR2 YNNKEL (reference sequence). CDR3 sequence reads: CASSPHSGGTSTDTQYF. As DNA, the CDR3 is TGTGCCAGCAGCCCTCATTCGGGAGGGACTAGCACAGATACGCAGTATTTT.

V and J are TRBV27 and TRBJ2-1; 9 nucleotides match TRBD2. The junction had 9 bases not matched to a gene; V was cut back by 4 bases and J by 2 bases. The CDR3 consists of 17 residues. In germline, CDR1 is MNHEY, CDR2 SMNVEV (reference sequence). This chain's CDR3 is CASSSRLAEIPYNEQFF. The CDR3 nucleotides are TGTGCCAGCAGTTCCAGACTAGCGGAAATACCCTACAATGAGCAGTTCTTC.

This chain uses TRBV4-1 with TRBJ2-1, with D tentatively TRBD1 (6 bases). CDR3 length: 17 residues. Trimming shortened V by 0 bases and J by 3 bases, and 15 bases separated the two germline ends. CDR1 is MGHRA and CDR2 is YSYEKL in the germline V gene. CDR3 coding DNA: TGCGCCAGCAGCCAAGATAGGAGGCAGGGGAGCTACAATGAGCAGTTCTTC. It yields the protein CASSQDRRQGSYNEQFF.

The V call is TRBV5-5, the J call TRBJ2-3; TRBD2 aligns across 8 bases. This CDR3 has 17 amino acids. J lost 5 bases, V lost 3 bases, and 14 bases had no gene match. Per germline, CDR1 SGHKS and CDR2 YYEKEE (reference sequence). The CDR3 nucleotides read TGTGCCAGCAGCTCCCTTGGGGCGGGAGGCCGGGGAGATACGCAGTATTTT. Translation gives CASSSLGAGGRGDTQYF.